This is a list of T cell receptor beta chains from one sample in a study of CD8 T cells in Susac syndrome. TCRdb fed the immunoSEQ multiplex PCR reads into MiXCR, producing one record per CDR3 protein. The sample holds approximately 180,000 distinct CDR3 sequences, around 95% seen once. Sequencing was done on a sample of CD4+ T cells from PBMCs. These TCRs come from a human donor with multiple sclerosis. The CDR3 runs from the conserved cysteine through the conserved F or W. D genes are given only for firm matches. Clone size is given for some rows only: seen once, a few or many times, or a class if the clone is expanded.

cdr3_length,v_call,d_call,j_call,clone_size,cdr3_aa,cdr3_nt
13,TRBV29-1,-,TRBJ1-4,once,CSALRGGSEKLFF,TGCAGCGCATTACGGGGAGGTAGTGAAAAACTGTTTTTT
13,TRBV20-1,-,TRBJ2-1,-,CSARGDSGGEQFF,TGCAGTGCTAGAGGCGACTCTGGGGGGGAGCAGTTCTTC
14,TRBV28,-,TRBJ2-5,-,CASSFRAGQETQYF,TGTGCCAGCAGTTTTAGGGCAGGCCAAGAGACCCAGTACTTC
12,TRBV3-1,-,TRBJ2-2,-,CASRLYTGELFF,TGTGCCAGCAGGTTATACACCGGGGAGCTGTTTTTT
14,TRBV30,-,TRBJ2-7,-,CAWSEGWRDYEQYF,TGTGCCTGGAGTGAGGGATGGAGGGATTACGAGCAGTACTTC
15,TRBV29-1,TRBD1,TRBJ1-1,-,CSVQGTGRMNTEAFF,TGCAGCGTCCAGGGGACAGGGAGAATGAACACTGAAGCTTTCTTT
15,TRBV29-1,-,TRBJ2-1,-,CSVEDWTPSYNEQFF,TGCAGCGTTGAAGATTGGACACCTTCCTACAATGAGCAGTTCTTC
15,TRBV3-1,TRBD1,TRBJ2-3,once,CASSQATGLADTQYF,TGTGCCAGCAGCCAGGCGACAGGGTTGGCAGATACGCAGTATTTT
10,TRBV29-1,-,TRBJ1-1,-,CSVGGVQEVF,TGCAGCGTTGGGGGGGTACAGGAGGTCTTT
16,TRBV9,-,TRBJ1-1,-,CASSVAILTMNTEAFF,TGTGCCAGCAGCGTAGCGATACTTACAATGAACACTGAAGCTTTCTTT
15,TRBV3-1,TRBD1,TRBJ1-2,few,CASSQRQGRNYGYTF,TGTGCCAGCAGCCAGAGACAGGGGCGTAATTATGGCTACACCTTC
15,TRBV6-2/TRBV6-3,-,TRBJ2-3,-,CASSYSRGGPDTQYF,TGTGCCAGCAGTTACTCCCGAGGGGGGCCCGATACGCAGTATTTT
15,TRBV5-1,TRBD1,TRBJ2-1,-,CASSPRTGGSDEQFF,TGCGCCAGCAGCCCCCGGACAGGGGGCTCCGATGAGCAGTTCTTC
12,TRBV30,-,TRBJ1-2,-,CALQGLGDIYTF,TGTGCCCTACAGGGTTTAGGGGATATATACACCTTC
14,TRBV27,-,TRBJ1-1,-,CASSLWGLNTEAFF,TGTGCCAGCAGTTTATGGGGTCTTAACACTGAAGCTTTCTTT
19,TRBV18,TRBD1,TRBJ2-7,-,CASSPFFPPGGRPAYEQYF,TGTGCCAGCTCACCGTTTTTCCCACCAGGGGGACGGCCCGCCTACGAGCAGTACTTC
14,TRBV5-1,-,TRBJ1-1,-,CASTYWTAGTEAFF,TGCGCCAGCACCTACTGGACGGCGGGGACTGAAGCTTTCTTT
12,TRBV13,-,TRBJ2-5,-,CASSFLWETQYF,TGTGCCAGCAGCTTCCTATGGGAGACCCAGTACTTC
13,TRBV6-5,-,TRBJ1-1,-,CASTTGANTEAFF,TGTGCCAGCACAACAGGCGCGAACACTGAAGCTTTCTTT
16,TRBV12-3/TRBV12-4,TRBD1,TRBJ1-2,-,CASSYGTGLLSYGYTF,TGTGCCAGCAGTTATGGGACAGGGCTACTATCCTATGGCTACACCTTC
13,TRBV29-1,-,TRBJ1-2,-,CSVAIRGNYGYTF,TGCAGCGTTGCCATTAGGGGCAACTATGGCTACACCTTC
14,TRBV29-1,TRBD1,TRBJ1-1,-,CSVGQGVANTEAFF,TGCAGCGTGGGACAGGGGGTCGCGAACACTGAAGCTTTCTTT
15,TRBV15,-,TRBJ2-3,-,CATSRDNIILDTQYF,TGTGCCACCAGCAGAGATAATATAATCTTAGATACGCAGTATTTT
12,TRBV20-1,-,TRBJ1-2,-,CSAPAGASGYTF,TGCAGTGCCCCCGCAGGGGCGTCTGGCTACACCTTC
15,TRBV7-9,-,TRBJ1-4,once,CASSLDTQGLGKLFF,TGTGCCAGCAGCTTAGATACACAGGGCCTAGGAAAACTGTTTTTT
14,TRBV3-1,-,TRBJ1-5,-,CASSQSGTDQPQHF,TGTGCCAGCAGCCAATCAGGGACCGATCAGCCCCAGCATTTT
12,TRBV20-1,-,TRBJ2-5,-,CSGQGGRETQYF,TGCAGTGGGCAGGGAGGTCGAGAGACCCAGTACTTC
13,TRBV12-3/TRBV12-4,-,TRBJ1-6,-,CASRGSYNSPLHF,TGTGCCAGCAGGGGCTCCTATAATTCACCCCTCCACTTT
14,TRBV4-1,TRBD1,TRBJ1-2,-,CASSQVGTGNGYTF,TGCGCCAGCAGCCAAGTAGGGACAGGGAATGGCTACACCTTC
17,TRBV5-1,-,TRBJ1-1,-,CASSLPEGGQGDTEAFF,TGCGCCAGCAGCTTGCCCGAAGGGGGGCAGGGAGACACTGAAGCTTTCTTT
16,TRBV20-1,-,TRBJ2-7,-,CSARDPHGESSYEQYF,TGCAGTGCTAGAGATCCTCACGGAGAGAGCTCCTACGAGCAGTACTTC
13,TRBV20-1,TRBD2,TRBJ2-5,-,CSASGLAGKTQYF,TGCAGTGCCTCGGGACTAGCGGGGAAGACCCAGTACTTC
14,TRBV3-1,-,TRBJ1-2,-,CASSQDVQNYGYTF,TGTGCCAGCAGCCAAGATGTCCAGAACTATGGCTACACCTTC
16,TRBV7-2,-,TRBJ1-6,-,CASSPRAERYYSPLHF,TGTGCCAGCAGTCCTCGGGCGGAGAGATACTATTCACCCCTCCACTTT
13,TRBV30,TRBD1,TRBJ1-5,-,CAWADRENQPQHF,TGTGCCTGGGCAGACAGGGAGAATCAGCCCCAGCATTTT
15,TRBV29-1,TRBD1,TRBJ1-2,-,CSVDPWTGGGDGYTF,TGCAGCGTTGATCCGTGGACAGGGGGCGGTGACGGCTACACCTTC
14,TRBV27,TRBD1,TRBJ2-2,-,CASSPTGGPGELFF,TGTGCCAGCAGTCCGACAGGGGGCCCCGGGGAGCTGTTTTTT
15,TRBV5-1,-,TRBJ2-3,-,CASSLGSGPTDTQYF,TGCGCCAGCAGCTTGGGGTCTGGCCCCACAGATACGCAGTATTTT
13,TRBV29-1,-,TRBJ1-1,-,CSVEDRSGTEAFF,TGCAGCGTTGAAGATCGATCAGGCACTGAAGCTTTCTTT
13,TRBV6-6,TRBD1,TRBJ1-5,-,CASRGQGSLSQHF,TGTGCCAGCAGGGGACAGGGGTCACTATCCCAGCATTTT
13,TRBV7-9,-,TRBJ1-1,-,CASSTTANTEAFF,TGTGCCAGCAGCACGACGGCGAACACTGAAGCTTTCTTT
17,TRBV3-1,-,TRBJ1-5,once,CASSPGSKQGEFQPQHF,TGTGCCAGCAGCCCGGGTTCTAAACAGGGCGAGTTTCAGCCCCAGCATTTT
13,TRBV29-1,TRBD1,TRBJ1-2,-,CSVALTGDGGYTF,TGCAGCGTTGCTTTGACAGGGGACGGGGGCTACACCTTC
12,TRBV27,-,TRBJ1-2,-,CASSSGGRGYTF,TGTGCCAGCAGTTCCGGGGGGCGAGGCTACACCTTC
16,TRBV7-2,TRBD1,TRBJ1-6,-,CASSLRGPSPIPPLHF,TGTGCCAGCAGCCTGAGGGGGCCAAGCCCAATTCCACCCCTCCACTTT
14,TRBV7-2,-,TRBJ1-1,-,CASSSTWWATEAFF,TGTGCCAGCAGCTCCACCTGGTGGGCCACTGAAGCTTTCTTT